Listed below are T cell receptor beta chains from one sample, sequenced in a study of blood T cells in healthy people across ages. TCRdb fed the 5' RACE reads into MiXCR, producing one record per CDR3 protein. The sample includes approximately 850,000 distinct CDR3 sequences, roughly 64% of them seen just once. Sequencing was done on a sample of blood. All receptors come from a man between 25 and 39 years old in good health. Both conserved end residues are part of each CDR3.

TRBV29-1	TRBJ1-2	CSGSGGAGYTF
TRBV12-3/TRBV12-4	TRBJ1-2	CASRGPSHYGYTF
TRBV20-1	TRBJ1-1	CSSKGNTEAFF
TRBV4-2	TRBJ1-4	CASSQDGSTPERKLFF
TRBV4-1	TRBJ2-1	CASSPPRGDNEQFF
TRBV7-8	TRBJ2-1	CACSFGLAGNNEQFF
TRBV12-3/TRBV12-4	TRBJ1-5	CASSRVGGWNQPQHF
TRBV29-1	TRBJ2-6	CSAEQLGANVLTF
TRBV7-2	TRBJ1-6	CASSLFGGALHF
TRBV20-1	TRBJ2-1	CSANHGRGGSYNEQFF
TRBV14	TRBJ1-2	CASSLTGFYGYTF
TRBV3-1	TRBJ1-2	CASSQEPDLNGYTF
TRBV2	TRBJ2-1	CASSGAGPSGRGYNEQFF
TRBV15	TRBJ2-1	CATSDVSGVGLAGRLYKENEQFF
TRBV9	TRBJ2-6	CASSGVRSGANVLTF
TRBV25-1	TRBJ2-6	CASSGSGSTGANVLTF
TRBV4-3	TRBJ2-1	CASSLGRAFNEQFF
TRBV20-1	TRBJ1-5	CSASGGDSNRPQHF
TRBV20-1	TRBJ1-6	CSARQGGLGSPLHF
TRBV29-1	TRBJ2-5	CSVLTGGQETQYF
TRBV20-1	TRBJ2-5	CSASTDAVTETQYF
TRBV21-1	TRBJ2-7	CASSNGRSYEQYF
TRBV20-1	TRBJ2-3	CSARDRGRNTDTQYF
TRBV29-1	TRBJ2-5	CSVERVSEWTQYF
TRBV20-1	TRBJ2-5	CSASHLYQETQYF
TRBV7-2	TRBJ2-7	CASSLNGQAYEQYF
TRBV6-5	TRBJ2-7	CASSLDFRAAEQYF
TRBV20-1	TRBJ1-2	CSATAGGYGYTF
TRBV6-5	TRBJ2-3	CASSYGTGTDTQYF
TRBV11-1	TRBJ1-1	CASTPGGQPYSEAFF
TRBV2	TRBJ2-3	CASSERADTQYF
TRBV18	TRBJ2-1	CASSPGLPPNNEQFF
TRBV9	TRBJ2-5	CASSSHGLAGGGETRYF
TRBV7-8	TRBJ2-1	CASSDRFSVRNEQFF
TRBV12-3/TRBV12-4	TRBJ2-1	CASSFRREGPWEQFF
TRBV20-1	TRBJ2-1	CSAKTSGELNEQFF
TRBV20-1	TRBJ2-3	CSAQGAVRTDTQYF
TRBV6-2/TRBV6-3	TRBJ2-1	CASRPGWDRKEQFF
TRBV7-9	TRBJ1-2	CASSLNSYPYGYTF
TRBV13	TRBJ2-1	CASSHRNSLYNEQFF
TRBV20-1	TRBJ2-3	CSALGLGWSDTQYF